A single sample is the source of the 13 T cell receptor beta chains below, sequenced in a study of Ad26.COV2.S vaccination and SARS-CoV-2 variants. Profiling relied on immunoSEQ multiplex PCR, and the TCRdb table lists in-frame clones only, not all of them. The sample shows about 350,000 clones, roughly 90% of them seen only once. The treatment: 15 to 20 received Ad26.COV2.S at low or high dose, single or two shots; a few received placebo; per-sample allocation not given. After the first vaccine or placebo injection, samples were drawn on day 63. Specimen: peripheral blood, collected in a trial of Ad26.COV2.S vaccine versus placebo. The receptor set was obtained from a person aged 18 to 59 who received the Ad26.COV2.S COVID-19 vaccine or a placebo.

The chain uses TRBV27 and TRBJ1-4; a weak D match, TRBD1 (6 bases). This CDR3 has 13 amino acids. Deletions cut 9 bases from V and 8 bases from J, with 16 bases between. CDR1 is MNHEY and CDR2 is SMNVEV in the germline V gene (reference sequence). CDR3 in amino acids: CASTGAGREKLFF. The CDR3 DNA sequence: TGTGCCAGTACGGGGGCTGGGAGGGAAAAACTGTTTTTT. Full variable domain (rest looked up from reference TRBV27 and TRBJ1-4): EAQVTQNPRYLITVTGKKLTVTCSQNMNHEYMSWYRQDPGLGLRQIYYSMNVEVTDKGDVPEGYKVSRKEKRNFPLILESPSPNQTSLYFCASTGAGREKLFFGSGTQLSVL.

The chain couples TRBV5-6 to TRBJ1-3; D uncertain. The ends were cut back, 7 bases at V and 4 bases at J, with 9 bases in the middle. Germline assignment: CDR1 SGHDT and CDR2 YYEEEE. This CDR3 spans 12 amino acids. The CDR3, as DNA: TGTGCCAGCGGCCAACCAGGAAACACCATATATTTT. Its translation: CASGQPGNTIYF.

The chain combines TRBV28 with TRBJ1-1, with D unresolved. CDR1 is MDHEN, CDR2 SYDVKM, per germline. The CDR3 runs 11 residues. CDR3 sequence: CAVTGGTEAFF. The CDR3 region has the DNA TGTGCAGTAACGGGTGGGACTGAAGCTTTCTTT.

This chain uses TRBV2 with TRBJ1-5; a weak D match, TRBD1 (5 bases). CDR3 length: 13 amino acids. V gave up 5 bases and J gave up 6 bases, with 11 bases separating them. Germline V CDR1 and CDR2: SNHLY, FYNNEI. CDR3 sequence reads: CASSTTVAQPQHF. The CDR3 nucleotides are TGTGCCAGCAGTACGACAGTGGCTCAGCCCCAGCATTTT.

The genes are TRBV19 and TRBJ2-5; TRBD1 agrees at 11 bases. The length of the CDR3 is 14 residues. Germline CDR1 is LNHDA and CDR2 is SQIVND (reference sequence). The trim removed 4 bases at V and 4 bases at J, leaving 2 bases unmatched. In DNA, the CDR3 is TGTGCCAGTAGTAAGGGACAGGGGGTAGAGACCCAGTACTTC. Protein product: CASSKGQGVETQYF.

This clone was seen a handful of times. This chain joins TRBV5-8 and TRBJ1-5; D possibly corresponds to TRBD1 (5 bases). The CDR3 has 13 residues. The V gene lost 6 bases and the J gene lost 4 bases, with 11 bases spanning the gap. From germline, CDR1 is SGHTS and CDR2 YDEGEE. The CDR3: CASTGLVNQPQHF. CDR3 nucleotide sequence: TGTGCCAGCACAGGGCTAGTTAATCAGCCCCAGCATTTT.

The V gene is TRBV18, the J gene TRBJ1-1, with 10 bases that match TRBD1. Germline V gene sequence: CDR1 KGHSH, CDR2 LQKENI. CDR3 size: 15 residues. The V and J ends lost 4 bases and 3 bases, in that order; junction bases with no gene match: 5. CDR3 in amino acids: CASSRRQGADTEAFF. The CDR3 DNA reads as TGTGCCAGCTCACGACGACAGGGGGCGGACACTGAAGCTTTCTTT.

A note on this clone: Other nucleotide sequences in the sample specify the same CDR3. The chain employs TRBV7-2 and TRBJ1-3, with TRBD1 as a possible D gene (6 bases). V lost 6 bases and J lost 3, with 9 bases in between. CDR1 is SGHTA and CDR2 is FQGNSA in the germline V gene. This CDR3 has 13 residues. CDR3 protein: CASSSRGGNTIYF. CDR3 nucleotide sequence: TGTGCCAGCAGTTCCAGGGGTGGAAACACCATATATTTT.

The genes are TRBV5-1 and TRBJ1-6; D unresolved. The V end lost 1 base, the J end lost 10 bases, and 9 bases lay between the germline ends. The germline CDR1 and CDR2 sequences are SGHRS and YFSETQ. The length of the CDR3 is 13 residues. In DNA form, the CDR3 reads TGCGCCAGCAGCTTGATCTCCCAGTCACCCCTCCACTTT. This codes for CASSLISQSPLHF.

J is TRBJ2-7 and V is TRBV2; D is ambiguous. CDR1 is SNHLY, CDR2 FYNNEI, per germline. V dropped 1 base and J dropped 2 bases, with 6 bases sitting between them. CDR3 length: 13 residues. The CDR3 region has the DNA TGTGCCAGCAGTGAAGAAGGTACCTACGAGCAGTACTTC. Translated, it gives CASSEEGTYEQYF.

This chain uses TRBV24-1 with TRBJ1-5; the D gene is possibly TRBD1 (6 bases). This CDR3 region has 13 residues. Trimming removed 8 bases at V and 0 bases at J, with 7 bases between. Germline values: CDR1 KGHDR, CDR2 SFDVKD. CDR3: CATNRDSNQPQHF. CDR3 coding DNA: TGTGCCACCAACAGGGATAGCAATCAGCCCCAGCATTTT.

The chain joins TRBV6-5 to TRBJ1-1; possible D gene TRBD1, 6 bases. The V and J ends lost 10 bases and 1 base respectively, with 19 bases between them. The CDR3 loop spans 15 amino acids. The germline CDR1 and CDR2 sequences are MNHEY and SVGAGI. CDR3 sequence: CATRRDGTTNTEAFF. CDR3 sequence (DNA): TGTGCCACCCGAAGAGACGGGACAACGAACACTGAAGCTTTCTTT.

CDR3 amino acids: CASSPSSGRSSYNEQFF. CDR3 nucleotides: TGTGCCAGCAGCCCCAGTTCCGGGAGGAGCTCCTACAATGAGCAGTTCTTC. The chain employs TRBV3-1 (or the pseudogene TRBV3-2) and TRBJ2-1; TRBD2 agrees at 7 bases. The V gene end was trimmed by 4 bases and the J gene end by 0 bases; junction bases not matched to a gene: 9. Per germline, CDR1 LGHDT and CDR2 YNNKEL (reference sequence). The CDR3 loop spans 17 amino acids.